This T cell receptor (beta chain) originates from a study of a mutant IDH1 vaccine in newly diagnosed glioma. Regarding the study as a whole: Vaccine-induced immune responses occurred in 90% to 95% of patients.

Clones were read by immunoSEQ multiplex PCR, and TCRdb kept only the in-frame ones, dropping some. The table records around 78,000 clones, around 90% of them present only once. Noted time point: week 5, during vaccination. Each dose of the vaccine consisted of 300 ug of mutant IDH1 20-mer peptide, with topical imiquimod. Turning to this clone: What it recognizes is unknown.

The CDR3 sequence is 14 residues long. Germline trimming cut 3 bases from V and 6 bases from J; bases unmatched to any gene: 8. The germline V gene encodes CDR1 KGHSH and CDR2 LQKENI. V is TRBV18 and J is TRBJ2-7; 7 bases align to TRBD2. The source is a woman aged 50 to 65 with glioma. Here the sequenced sample was PBMCs, taken from a glioma patient whose treatment included an IDH1 peptide vaccine. DNA of the CDR3: TGTGCCAGCTCACCCTCGGGGGGTTTCCGCGAGCAGTACTTC. It translates to CASSPSGGFREQYF.